The rows below give T cell receptor beta chains drawn from one sample of a study of blood T cell repertoires in COVID-19. Measured with immunoSEQ multiplex PCR; TCRdb has only the in-frame clones, and not every one. This repertoire shows 50,000 to 55,000 clones, around four fifths found once; its top ten account for roughly 13%. Input material: peripheral blood. These receptors all stem from a human donor in a cohort sampled during active COVID-19. Each CDR3 is given with its conserved first and last residue. The order of the fields is D gene, V gene, J gene, CDR3 protein, CDR3 DNA. D genes are given only for firm matches.

.	TRBV28	TRBJ1-5	CASSFVRGGNPNQPQHF	TGTGCCAGCAGTTTCGTCAGGGGAGGGAATCCCAATCAGCCCCAGCATTTT
.	TRBV6-5	TRBJ1-6	CASSSRGNSPLHF	TGTGCCAGCAGCTCCAGGGGAAATTCACCCCTCCACTTT
TRBD1	TRBV4-1	TRBJ1-4	CASSPGGGNEKLFF	TGCGCCAGCAGCCCTGGAGGGGGCAATGAAAAACTGTTTTTT
TRBD2	TRBV7-2	TRBJ2-5	CASSLHSGETQYF	TGTGCCAGCAGCTTACATAGCGGGGAGACCCAGTACTTC
TRBD1	TRBV7-9	TRBJ2-1	CASSLGQPYNEQFF	TGTGCCAGCAGCTTGGGACAGCCATACAATGAGCAGTTCTTC
.	TRBV7-6	TRBJ1-4	CASSLGQAPRNEKLFF	TGTGCCAGCAGCTTGGGGCAGGCCCCCCGTAATGAAAAACTGTTTTTT
.	TRBV3-1/TRBV3-2	TRBJ1-1	CASSPSHGAAGRLAEAFF	TGTGCCAGCAGCCCTTCACACGGAGCGGCGGGCAGGCTGGCTGAAGCTTTCTTT
TRBD1	TRBV5-1	TRBJ2-2	CASSFGTGVVGELFF	TGCGCCAGCAGCTTTGGGACAGGGGTCGTCGGGGAGCTGTTTTTT
.	TRBV11-3	TRBJ2-1	CASSPAGLSNEQFF	TGTGCCAGCAGCCCCGCCGGTTTAAGCAATGAGCAGTTCTTC
TRBD1	TRBV15	TRBJ2-2	CATSGTEGTGELFF	TGTGCCACCAGCGGGACAGAAGGGACCGGGGAGCTGTTTTTT
.	TRBV19	TRBJ1-5	CASNLRDSNQPQHF	TGTGCCAGCAACCTCCGGGATAGCAATCAGCCCCAGCATTTT
.	TRBV28	TRBJ2-2	CASRTQTSLNTGELFF	TGTGCCAGCAGAACTCAAACTAGCCTGAACACCGGGGAGCTGTTTTTT
TRBD2	TRBV12-3/TRBV12-4	TRBJ2-1	CASMIAGGPEQFF	TGTGCCAGTATGATAGCGGGGGGGCCTGAGCAGTTCTTC
TRBD2	TRBV7-9	TRBJ2-3	CASSKPGLAGGLRTDTQYF	TGTGCCAGCAGCAAGCCGGGACTAGCGGGGGGGCTTCGCACAGATACGCAGTATTTT
.	TRBV19	TRBJ2-2	CASSIRAGAYTGELFF	TGTGCCAGTAGTATCAGGGCGGGGGCTTACACCGGGGAGCTGTTTTTT